This TCR beta chain was observed in a study of T cell responses to AZD1222 COVID-19 vaccine. Only in-frame clones appear in the TCRdb table, and some are missing; sequencing was by immunoSEQ multiplex PCR. The sample yields approximately 84,000 clones, 70% to 90% seen once. Worth noting for this clone: The antigen remains unidentified.

The CDR3 is made up of 14 amino acids. CDR1 and CDR2 (germline): SQVTM, ANQGSEA. V was pared by 2 bases and J by 3 bases, with 5 bases of the junction left unmatched. Whole-study results and caveats: There were repertoire samples only from the period after the peak T cell response.

V usage is TRBV29-1 and J usage is TRBJ2-3; 7 bases line up with TRBD1. This specimen was peripheral blood, taken 28 days after the second AZD1222 dose. The clonotype comes from an adult who received the AZD1222 COVID-19 vaccine. CDR3 in amino acids: CSVESSGGTDTQYF. The CDR3 DNA reads as TGCAGCGTTGAATCGTCAGGGGGAACAGATACGCAGTATTTT.